These 8 T cell receptor beta chains originate from one sample sequenced in a study of blood T cell repertoires in COVID-19. Generated by immunoSEQ multiplex PCR, the TCRdb table keeps only in-frame clones and is missing some. The profile covers 150,000 to 200,000 clones, with approximately 82% appearing a single time and about a fifth taken by the ten largest. Material for sequencing was peripheral blood. The receptor set was obtained from a woman older than 75 with acute or convalescent COVID-19.

This clone has only one observation. The V call is TRBV19, the J call TRBJ2-2, with a weak D call TRBD1 (5 bases). Trimming stripped 6 bases from V and 6 bases from J, with 14 bases between. This CDR3 has 14 residues. The V gene's germline CDR1 is LNHDA and CDR2 SQIVND (reference sequence). In nucleotides, the CDR3 is TGTGCCAGTAGCATGATACAGGACGCCGGGGAGCTGTTTTTT. This sequence encodes CASSMIQDAGELFF.

Remarks on this clone: A read error is likely, as this CDR3 ends without the conserved phenylalanine or tryptophan. It is unclear where the CDR3 begins or ends on the DNA, so no DNA is shown, and the CDR3 is as TCRdb lists it. The rearrangement uses TRBV18 and TRBJ2-4; TRBD2 was called by the table and not checked on the DNA. The CDR3 length equals 12 residues, ends included. Germline CDR1 KGHSH, CDR2 LQKENI. The CDR3 sequence is CASSQPGLPYRV.

This rearrangement joins TRBV5-1 to TRBJ2-5; D is undetermined. Between the trimmed V and J ends, which lost 0 bases and 2 bases, there was a span of 5 bases. The CDR3 length is 13 residues. The germline gives CDR1 SGHRS, CDR2 YFSETQ. As DNA, the CDR3 is TGCGCCAGCAGCTTGGCCAGTCAAGAGACCCAGTACTTC. Translation: CASSLASQETQYF. The full variable domain, completed using reference TRBV5-1 and TRBJ2-5, is KAGVTQTPRYLIKTRGQQVTLSCSPISGHRSVSWYQQTPGQGLQFLFEYFSETQRNKGNFPGRFSGRQFSNSRSEMNVSTLELGDSALYLCASSLASQETQYFGPGTRLLVL.

This clone was counted only a few times. The gene calls are TRBV20-1 and TRBJ2-3; 9 bases match TRBD2. Germline V CDR1 and CDR2: DFQATT, SNEGSKA (reference sequence). The CDR3 contains 15 residues. Unmatched junction bases numbered 6, after V lost 3 bases and J lost 2 bases. The DNA of the CDR3 is TGCAGTGCTAGTTCTCTAGCGGGGAACACAGATACGCAGTATTTT. Its translation is CSASSLAGNTDTQYF.

The chain recombines TRBV5-4 with TRBJ2-1, with TRBD2 matching over 8 bases. The V segment lost 2 bases and the J segment 6 bases; nucleotides outside the gene matches: 7. CDR3 length: 15 amino acids. CDR1 is SGHNT, CDR2 YYREEE, per germline (reference sequence). The CDR3 sequence is CASSFESGRRNEQFF. CDR3 DNA sequence: TGTGCCAGCAGCTTTGAGAGCGGGAGACGCAATGAGCAGTTCTTC.

The CDR3 reads CSVSRDRDYTEAFF. In nucleotides, the CDR3 is TGCAGCGTAAGCCGGGACAGAGACTACACTGAAGCTTTCTTT. This chain connects TRBV29-1 to TRBJ1-1, with 7 bases fitting TRBD1. V was pared by 6 bases and J by 3 bases, with 10 bases of the junction left unmatched. The CDR3 totals 14 residues. Germline CDR1 is SQVTM and CDR2 is ANQGSEA.

The chain joins TRBV15 to TRBJ1-5, with a tentative D call TRBD1 (5 bases). CDR1 and CDR2 from the germline V gene are LNHNV and YYDKDF (reference sequence). Trimming shortened V by 0 bases and J by 4 bases, and 13 bases separated the two germline ends. The CDR3 is 16 amino acids. The CDR3 sequence: CATSRDLLSGNQPQHF. In DNA form, the CDR3 reads TGTGCCACCAGCAGAGATCTCTTGTCAGGGAATCAGCCCCAGCATTTT.

The V call is TRBV10-3, the J call TRBJ2-2, with D possibly matching TRBD2 (6 bases). Germline values: CDR1 ENHRY, CDR2 SYGVKD. V lost 7 bases to trimming and J lost 7 bases, with 16 bases between them. The CDR3 consists of 14 residues. CDR3 sequence reads: CAITGVVSGGELFF. DNA for the CDR3: TGTGCCATCACGGGGGTGGTCTCTGGCGGGGAGCTGTTTTTT.